This T cell receptor beta chain is from a study of OX40 agonist ivuxolimab in advanced cancers. Study at large: One patient with hepatocellular carcinoma and two with cutaneous melanoma, three in all, had partial responses.

The CDR3 contains 15 residues. With 6 bases clipped from V and 6 bases from J, the junction kept 12 bases outside the gene matches. Germline V gene sequence: CDR1 MNHEY, CDR2 SVGAGI. Repertoires were generated with immunoSEQ multiplex PCR, while TCRdb's copy carries only in-frame clones and drops some. The sample contains about 81,000 clones, under 90% of which appear only once. Overall study findings and caveats: CD4+ and CD8+ T cells in blood underwent clonal expansion by week 6 at 0.1 to 3.0 mg/kg. Clonal expansion was among the lowest in partial responders at 0.1-3.0 mg/kg, especially CD8+.

Patients with autoimmune history or systemic immunosuppression were excluded. Of note for this clone: Its specificity is not known.

Here the sequenced sample was CD4+ or CD8+ T cells sorted from blood, taken in a trial of the OX40 agonist ivuxolimab. This chain links TRBV6-5 with TRBJ1-2; 8 bases are a match to TRBD1. The TCR comes from an adult with an advanced solid tumor such as melanoma, head and neck, liver or kidney cancer. The CDR3 nucleotides read TGTGCCAGCAGCCGGCCCTCGACAGGGGCGAATGGCTACACCTTC. Its protein is CASSRPSTGANGYTF.